These T cell receptor beta chains were read from a single sample in a study of blood T cells in healthy people across ages. MiXCR, run by TCRdb on the 5' RACE reads, gives a single entry per CDR3 protein. The sample lists 1.5 million to 2 million distinct CDR3 sequences; around 48% were seen once. The sample was blood. Source of these receptors: a woman in her 40s in good health. The CDR3 runs from the conserved cysteine through the conserved F or W. The D gene is left open where the match is weak. Not every row has a clone size; where given, it reads once, few, many or a size class.

v_call	d_call	clone_size	j_call	cdr3_aa	cdr3_nt
TRBV5-1	-	many	TRBJ2-1	CASSPANEQFF	TGTGCCAGCAGTCCCGCGAATGAGCAGTTCTTC
TRBV29-1	TRBD1	-	TRBJ2-7	CSVRSRDREQYF	TGCAGCGTCCGGTCCCGGGACAGGGAGCAGTACTTC
TRBV20-1	-	-	TRBJ2-5	CSAGIETQYF	TGCAGTGCGGGGATAGAGACCCAGTACTTC
TRBV2	-	-	TRBJ1-5	CASISRENQPQHF	TGTGCCAGCATTTCCAGGGAAAATCAGCCCCAGCATTTT
TRBV7-2	-	-	TRBJ2-3	CASRTGDRLPTDTQYF	TGTGCCAGCAGAACCGGGGACCGACTACCCACAGATACGCAGTATTTT
TRBV6-1	-	-	TRBJ1-5	CASDNLGNQPQHF	TGTGCCAGCGATAACTTGGGCAATCAGCCCCAGCATTTT
TRBV3-1	-	-	TRBJ2-5	CASSQGGGSYETQYF	TGTGCCAGCAGCCAAGGGGGTGGTTCATACGAGACCCAGTACTTC
TRBV20-1	-	-	TRBJ1-5	CSARAVYNNNQPQHF	TGCAGTGCTAGGGCGGTCTATAATAACAATCAGCCCCAGCATTTT
TRBV4-2	-	-	TRBJ2-1	CASSLTYVKRSNEQFF	TGTGCCAGCAGCCTAACCTATGTAAAGCGGTCCAATGAGCAGTTCTTC
TRBV10-3	TRBD2	-	TRBJ2-1	CAIRPRTSGGDEQFF	TGTGCCATCAGGCCTCGGACTAGCGGGGGTGATGAGCAGTTCTTC
TRBV25-1	TRBD1	-	TRBJ2-7	CASAKQGAGYEQYF	TGTGCCAGCGCGAAACAGGGGGCAGGGTACGAGCAGTACTTC
TRBV29-1	-	-	TRBJ2-5	CSVDMKDGLRGQYF	TGCAGCGTTGATATGAAGGACGGTCTGAGGGGGCAGTACTTC
TRBV28	-	few	TRBJ2-5	CASKAYLGQKETQYF	TGTGCCAGCAAAGCTTACTTAGGACAGAAAGAGACCCAGTACTTC
TRBV20-1	-	-	TRBJ2-3	CSAYSGGTDTQYF	TGCAGTGCCTATTCAGGGGGCACAGATACGCAGTATTTT
TRBV10-3	-	few	TRBJ2-7	CAISHEKGVRTPAEQYF	TGTGCCATCAGTCACGAAAAGGGAGTTCGCACCCCAGCCGAGCAGTACTTC
TRBV6-2/TRBV6-3	TRBD1	few	TRBJ1-2	CASLPTGQGVYGYTF	TGTGCCAGCCTCCCAACGGGACAGGGCGTCTATGGCTACACCTTC
TRBV21-1	-	few	TRBJ2-5	CASPGTKKRLGETQYF	TGTGCCAGCCCCGGGACAAAAAAACGGCTGGGGGAGACCCAGTACTTC